A single sample is the source of the 15 T cell receptor beta chains below, sequenced in a study of regulatory T cells in long-lasting Graves disease. Combining iRepertoire HTBI primers with Arm-PCR of CDR3 regions, the authors built TCR beta libraries. Using its own MiXCR run on the multiplex PCR reads, TCRdb lists one record per CDR3 protein. Among around 460,000 distinct CDR3 sequences listed, approximately 22% were seen once. The time point denotes: persistent/refractory GD, antithyroid drugs over 5 years with positive TRAb. RNA isolated from PBMCs was used to make the TCR library. Sequences were derived from peripheral blood mononuclear cells (PBMCs), sampled when the disease was refractory, from a patient treated with antithyroid drugs. These receptors all come from a female donor with Graves disease.

The sample holds a few counts of this clonotype. This chain uses TRBV7-2 with TRBJ2-7; D may be TRBD2 (6 bases). Per the germline V gene, CDR1 is SGHTA and CDR2 is FQGNSA. This CDR3 comprises 13 residues. V was cut by 5 bases and J by 3 bases, with 11 bases left in between. DNA of the CDR3: TGTGCCAGCAGCCGGACTAACAACTACGAGCAGTACTTC. Its translation is CASSRTNNYEQYF.

The rearrangement joins TRBV10-3 to TRBJ2-2; D uncertain. V lost 0 bases and J lost 4, with 12 bases in between. Germline loops: CDR1 ENHRY, CDR2 SYGVKD. The CDR3 covers 16 residues. CDR3 DNA: TGTGCCATCAGTGAGTCCGGTACACCGGGCACCGGGGAGCTGTTTTTT. Amino acids: CAISESGTPGTGELFF.

The chain recombines TRBV5-4 with TRBJ2-7; tentatively, D is TRBD2 (6 bases). V was clipped by 2 bases and J by 3 bases, with 15 bases between them. The CDR3 has 15 amino acids. The germline CDR1 and CDR2 sequences are SGHNT and YYREEE (reference sequence). CDR3 coding DNA: TGTGCCAGCAGCTTTAATGTTGGAGCGGGCTACGAGCAGTACTTC. This codes for CASSFNVGAGYEQYF.

This clonotype appeared a few times. A single base separates this from a much larger clone, so it may be a read error. This chain joins TRBV7-2 and TRBJ1-6; perhaps TRBD1 as D (5 bases). Trimming stripped 4 bases from V and 0 bases from J, with 7 bases between. The CDR3 runs 15 residues. Germline CDR1 SGHTA, CDR2 FQGNSA. CDR3 protein: CASSSGSSYNSPLHF. The CDR3 DNA sequence: TGTGCCAGCAGCTCAGGGAGCTCCTATAATTCACCCCTCCACTTT.

With respect to this clonotype: Possible read error: a much larger clone is one base away. V gene TRBV6-5 combines with J gene TRBJ1-1; maybe TRBD1 (6 bases). This CDR3 has 16 amino acids. Germline V gives CDR1 MNHEY, CDR2 SVGAGI. Here the CDR3 reads CASSFLSWGLNTEALF. Written as DNA, the CDR3 is TGTGCCAGCAGTTTTCTCTCCTGGGGGCTGAACACTGAAGCTCTCTTT.

This chain connects TRBV28 to TRBJ2-2; no reliable D call. The germline gives CDR1 MDHEN, CDR2 SYDVKM. CDR3 size: 13 residues. V was clipped by 3 bases and J by 3 bases, with 5 bases between them. This CDR3 is CASSLFHTGELFF. The CDR3 coding sequence is TGTGCCAGCAGTTTGTTTCACACCGGGGAGCTGTTTTTT.

J is TRBJ1-5 and V is TRBV12-3 or TRBV12-4; a weak D match, TRBD1 (5 bases). V dropped 1 base and J dropped 5 bases, with 12 bases sitting between them. This CDR3 has 15 amino acids. CDR3 sequence: CASSLDGRGDQPQHF. In DNA form, the CDR3 reads TGTGCCAGCAGTTTAGACGGACGAGGGGATCAGCCCCAGCATTTT.

This clonotype was seen a few times. CDR3 protein: CASSPRTGVDTEAFF. Written as DNA, the CDR3 is TGTGCCAGCAGCCCCCGGACAGGGGTGGACACTGAAGCTTTCTTT. V and J are TRBV7-2 and TRBJ1-1, with 9 bases that match TRBD1. The V gene's germline CDR1 is SGHTA and CDR2 FQGNSA. V was pared by 5 bases and J by 3 bases, with 7 bases of the junction left unmatched. This CDR3 is 15 amino acids long.

This clonotype was detected a few times. The V gene is TRBV12-3 or TRBV12-4, the J gene TRBJ2-3, with no clear D. Trimming took 4 bases from V and 4 from J, leaving 6 bases between them. The CDR3 totals 12 residues. As DNA, the CDR3 is TGTGCCAGCAGTTCAGCTTCAGATACGCAGTATTTT. It yields the protein CASSSASDTQYF.

This clonotype showed up just a few times. The chain recombines TRBV14 with TRBJ2-4; D not certain. Germline CDR1 and CDR2: SGHDN and FVKESK. V was shortened by 1 base and J by 2 bases, with 9 bases between the two germline ends. CDR3 length: 15 amino acids. The CDR3 here is CASSQVVGTKNIQYF. The CDR3 nucleotides are TGTGCCAGCAGCCAAGTTGTAGGGACCAAAAACATTCAGTACTTC.

The gene calls are TRBV10-3 and TRBJ2-2; TRBD1 aligns across 9 bases. This CDR3 is 14 amino acids long. V dropped 7 bases and J dropped 3; count of bases not matched to a gene: 3. Germline-derived CDR1 and CDR2 are ENHRY and SYGVKD. In DNA form, the CDR3 reads TGTGCCATCACAGGACAGGGGTACACCGGGGAGCTGTTTTTT. Residues: CAITGQGYTGELFF.

This clonotype was counted between two and nine times. The CDR3 loop is CAWSHPGYRGTEAFF. CDR3 DNA sequence: TGTGCCTGGAGTCACCCAGGGTATCGCGGCACTGAAGCTTTCTTT. This sequence joins TRBV30 and TRBJ1-1, with D possibly matching TRBD1 (5 bases). V shed 2 bases and J shed 4 bases, with 17 bases lying between them. The CDR3 loop spans 15 amino acids. Germline CDR1 reads GTSNPN; CDR2 reads SVGIG (reference sequence). The complete variable domain, with remaining parts taken from reference TRBV30 and TRBJ1-1, reads SQTIHQWPATLVQPVGSPLSLECTVEGTSNPNLYWYRQAAGRGLQLLFYSVGIGQISSEVPQNLSASRPQDRQFILSSKKLLLSDSGFYLCAWSHPGYRGTEAFFGQGTRLTVV.

The chain combines TRBV28 with TRBJ2-7; TRBD1 matches at 9 bases. Germline CDR1 and CDR2: MDHEN and SYDVKM. This CDR3 is 15 amino acids long. Unmatched junction bases numbered 10, after V lost 5 bases and J lost 5 bases. The CDR3 DNA reads TGTGCCAGCAGTACGCGTCAGGACAGGGGCCACGAGCAGTACTTC. Protein: CASSTRQDRGHEQYF.

This clonotype showed up many times. V is TRBV2 and J is TRBJ1-6; D remains unclear. The V and J ends lost 3 bases and 0 bases respectively, with 6 bases between them. The CDR3 contains 15 residues. Germline loops: CDR1 SNHLY, CDR2 FYNNEI. The CDR3 is CASSEEISYNSPLHF. CDR3 bases: TGTGCCAGCAGTGAGGAGATCTCCTATAATTCACCCCTCCACTTT.

This clonotype was seen at least ten times. The chain recombines TRBV12-3 or TRBV12-4 with TRBJ1-3; 7 bases are a match to TRBD1. After removal of 6 bases from V and 4 bases from J, the junction contained 9 bases not matched to a gene. The CDR3 consists of 15 residues. This chain's CDR3 is CASSGTANTGNTIYF. As DNA, the CDR3 is TGTGCCAGCAGCGGGACAGCGAATACGGGAAACACCATATATTTT.